This T cell receptor beta chain was recorded in a study of blood T cell repertoires in COVID-19. Germline CDR1 is LNHDA and CDR2 is SQIVND (reference sequence). V gave up 5 bases and J gave up 2 bases, with 10 bases separating them. CDR3 size: 14 residues. Each participant's cohort was designated according to participant-reported clinical history. Measured with immunoSEQ multiplex PCR; TCRdb has only the in-frame clones, and not every one. The sample lists approximately 270,000 clones; around nine tenths were seen once. Specimen: PBMCs or T cells enriched from blood (not recorded which). The chain combines TRBV19 with TRBJ2-1; D is undetermined. The receptor's source is a woman in her sixties who had recovered from COVID-19. The CDR3 DNA reads as TGTGCCAGTAGTCTCCATGGGCCCTACAATGAGCAGTTCTTC. This codes for CASSLHGPYNEQFF.